Shown below are 20 T cell receptor beta chains from a single sample sequenced in a study of identical twins. TCRdb reprocessed the 5' RACE reads with MiXCR, giving one entry per CDR3 protein. The data contain 270,000 or so distinct CDR3 sequences, approximately 8.6% of them singletons. The sample was also linked to a second study, of yellow fever vaccine responses in identical twins.

The sample comprised CD8+ T cells sorted from blood. All receptors derive from a woman between 18 and 30 years old in good health.

This clonotype was observed at least ten times. The chain is built from TRBV29-1 and TRBJ2-7; 10 bases are shared with TRBD1. CDR1 and CDR2 from the germline V gene are SQVTM and ANQGSEA. The CDR3 is 13 residues long. The CDR3 reads CSVPGTGVYEQYF. The CDR3 DNA reads TGCAGTGTACCCGGGACAGGGGTTTACGAGCAGTACTTC.

The rearrangement links TRBV6-1 to TRBJ2-7; no firm D call. The CDR3 sequence is 12 residues long. Trimming removed 6 bases from V and 3 bases from J, with 9 bases in between. From germline, CDR1 is MNHNS and CDR2 SASEGT. The DNA for the CDR3 is TGTGCCAGCAGAGGACCGAACTACGAGCAGTACTTC. Amino acid sequence: CASRGPNYEQYF.

J is TRBJ1-5 and V is TRBV28; D ambiguous. CDR1 MDHEN and CDR2 SYDVKM come from the germline V gene. V dropped 5 bases and J dropped 0 bases, with 11 bases sitting between them. The CDR3 consists of 15 residues. DNA for the CDR3: TGTGCCAGCAGTCCGTTGCGGTCTAGCAATCAGCCCCAGCATTTT. Amino acid sequence: CASSPLRSSNQPQHF.

The rearrangement links TRBV20-1 to TRBJ2-2, with 8 bases matching TRBD2. The germline V gene encodes CDR1 DFQATT and CDR2 SNEGSKA (reference sequence). Trimming cost V 3 bases and J 2 bases; bases outside gene matches: 8. The CDR3 runs 16 residues. CDR3 protein: CSARGGGRLNTGELFF. DNA of the CDR3: TGCAGTGCTAGGGGCGGGGGGCGCCTAAACACCGGGGAGCTGTTTTTT.

CDR3 loop: CATSEALAPTDTQYF. The CDR3 DNA follows: TGTGCCACCAGTGAAGCACTAGCCCCCACAGATACGCAGTATTTT. V usage is TRBV24-1 and J usage is TRBJ2-3; D might be TRBD2 (6 bases). The CDR3 covers 15 residues. CDR1 and CDR2 (germline): KGHDR, SFDVKD. Trimming left V 4 bases short and J 2 bases short, with 12 bases between.

The table lists this clonotype with a few counts. The J gene is TRBJ2-7, the V gene TRBV7-9; 7 bases agree with TRBD1. From germline, CDR1 is SEHNR and CDR2 FQNEAQ (reference sequence). The CDR3 totals 14 residues. The V segment lost 5 bases and the J segment 2 bases; nucleotides outside the gene matches: 6. DNA for the CDR3: TGTGCCAGCAGCCCTCCGGGACAGACCTACGAGCAGTACTTC. It is translated as CASSPPGQTYEQYF. Together with reference TRBV7-9 and TRBJ2-7, the CDR3 gives the full variable domain: DTGVSQNPRHKITKRGQNVTFRCDPISEHNRLYWYRQTLGQGPEFLTYFQNEAQLEKSRLLSDRFSAERPKGSFSTLEIQRTEQGDSAMYLCASSPPGQTYEQYFGPGTRLTVT.

The chain is built from TRBV4-2 and TRBJ2-5, with a tentative D call TRBD2 (6 bases). This CDR3 is 15 amino acids long. The V end was cut by 5 bases, the J end by 1 base, with 14 bases between. Germline V lookup: CDR1 LGHNA, CDR2 YNFKEQ. CDR3 sequence: CASSDEAGSQETQYF. In nucleotides, the CDR3 is TGTGCCAGCAGCGACGAAGCGGGCTCCCAAGAGACCCAGTACTTC.

Ten or more counts support this clonotype. This chain connects TRBV4-2 to TRBJ2-1; TRBD2 matches at 12 bases. Germline CDR1 reads LGHNA; CDR2 reads YNFKEQ. The CDR3 length is 17 residues. V gave up 0 bases and J gave up 7 bases; unmatched junction bases: 7. DNA of the CDR3: TGTGCCAGCAGCCAAGATCGAGGGCTAGCGGGAGGGAATGAGCAGTTCTTC. Translating it yields CASSQDRGLAGGNEQFF.

This clonotype was detected ten times or more. J is TRBJ2-4 and V is TRBV29-1, with no clear D. V was shortened by 7 bases and J by 4 bases, with 23 bases between the two germline ends. The CDR3 has 16 amino acids. The germline gives CDR1 SQVTM, CDR2 ANQGSEA. In DNA, the CDR3 is TGCAGCGGGATGGCCACTCTGCCCCCGGGTAAAAACATTCAGTACTTC. Translated, it gives CSGMATLPPGKNIQYF.

The table lists this clonotype with many counts. The rearrangement joins TRBV6-1 to TRBJ1-5; D possibly corresponds to TRBD1 (5 bases). CDR3 length: 14 residues. Deletions cut 5 bases from V and 3 bases from J, with 11 bases between. Per the germline V gene, CDR1 is MNHNS and CDR2 is SASEGT. The CDR3 DNA reads TGTGCCAGCAGTCCAGGACATCCCAATCAGCCCCAGCATTTT. This codes for CASSPGHPNQPQHF.

This chain joins TRBV28 and TRBJ2-5, with D perhaps matching TRBD1 (5 bases). This CDR3 is 13 amino acids long. CDR1 is MDHEN and CDR2 is SYDVKM in the germline V gene. V was clipped by 6 bases and J by 5 bases, with 13 bases between them. The CDR3 spells CASSPQGSETQYF. For the CDR3, the DNA is TGTGCCAGCAGCCCGCAGGGTTCGGAGACCCAGTACTTC.

This clonotype was counted at least ten times. The gene calls are TRBV29-1 and TRBJ2-1, with D hard to call. Germline assignment: CDR1 SQVTM and CDR2 ANQGSEA. CDR3 size: 11 residues. Trimming shortened V by 4 bases and J by 6 bases, and 7 bases separated the two germline ends. The CDR3 here is CSVVVGNEQFF. The CDR3 region has the DNA TGCAGCGTTGTGGTCGGCAATGAGCAGTTCTTC.

The rearrangement links TRBV24-1 to TRBJ1-2; D remains unclear. This CDR3 is 14 amino acids long. Germline values: CDR1 KGHDR, CDR2 SFDVKD. Trimming removed 4 bases at V and 8 bases at J, with 16 bases between. CDR3 DNA: TGTGCCACCAGTGACCCACATAGTGGTGTAGGCTACACCTTC. Its translation: CATSDPHSGVGYTF.

This clonotype was seen more than once but under ten times. The DNA of the CDR3 is TGTGCCAGCAACGTTAACTGGGTGGAGGAGGATACGCAGTATTTT. It yields the protein CASNVNWVEEDTQYF. The chain is built from TRBV12-3 or TRBV12-4 and TRBJ2-3; D is perhaps TRBD2 (5 bases). The V end was cut by 7 bases, the J end by 6 bases, with 20 bases between. The length of the CDR3 is 15 residues.

This clonotype was seen a few times. The chain joins TRBV5-1 to TRBJ2-3, with TRBD2 identical over 8 bases. Germline CDR1 is SGHRS and CDR2 is YFSETQ. This CDR3 is built from 18 residues. J lost 6 bases, V lost 4 bases, and 19 bases had no gene match. CDR3 protein: CASSGALAGPNPGDTQYF. DNA of the CDR3: TGCGCCAGCAGCGGGGCCTTAGCGGGGCCCAACCCAGGGGATACGCAGTATTTT.

This chain links TRBV12-3 or TRBV12-4 with TRBJ1-1; a possible D gene is TRBD1 (5 bases). Trimming left V 7 bases short and J 4 bases short, with 16 bases between. This CDR3 is 14 amino acids long. This chain's CDR3 is CASMEGLTRTEAFF. The CDR3 DNA reads TGTGCCAGCATGGAGGGGTTAACGCGCACTGAAGCTTTCTTT.

This clonotype was detected many times. The chain links TRBV5-5 to TRBJ2-7; no definite D call. V was shortened by 1 base and J by 2 bases, with 10 bases between the two germline ends. The CDR3 runs to 14 residues. Germline V lookup: CDR1 SGHKS, CDR2 YYEKEE (reference sequence). Here the CDR3 reads CASSLWLGTYEQYF. Written as DNA, the CDR3 is TGTGCCAGCAGCTTGTGGTTAGGGACCTACGAGCAGTACTTC.

V usage is TRBV20-1 and J usage is TRBJ1-2; no definite D call. The V end lost 1 base, the J end lost 0 bases, and 12 bases lay between the germline ends. Germline V CDR1 and CDR2: DFQATT, SNEGSKA (reference sequence). This CDR3 region has 15 residues. The CDR3 reads CSARGVVESNYGYTF. CDR3 coding DNA: TGCAGTGCTAGAGGGGTGGTCGAATCTAACTATGGCTACACCTTC.

This clonotype was found many times. The J gene is TRBJ2-2, the V gene TRBV6-4; D ambiguous. This CDR3 is 10 amino acids long. Per the germline V gene, CDR1 is MRHNA and CDR2 is SNTAGT. V lost 10 bases and J lost 6, with 6 bases in between. The CDR3 here is CAIGAGELFF. The CDR3 DNA sequence: TGTGCCATCGGAGCCGGGGAGCTGTTTTTT.

This clonotype was found a few times. This sequence joins TRBV5-6 and TRBJ2-1; D is uncertain. Germline V gives CDR1 SGHDT, CDR2 YYEEEE. This CDR3 spans 13 amino acids. Trimming removed 4 bases from V and 8 bases from J, with 13 bases in between. As DNA, the CDR3 is TGTGCCAGCAGCGGATGGAAGTCCGATGAGCAGTTCTTC. It codes for CASSGWKSDEQFF.